Listed below are T cell receptor beta chains from one sample, sequenced in a study of spatial heterogeneity in lung cancer. TCRdb reprocessed the 5' RACE reads with MiXCR, giving one entry per CDR3 protein. The repertoire includes 48,000 or so distinct CDR3 sequences, roughly 5.2% of them detected once, and 11% sits in the top ten. The material sequenced was PBMCs, taken at surgery. The receptors were sampled from a male donor with early-stage non-small cell lung cancer. The CDR3 runs from the conserved cysteine through the conserved F or W. A D gene is named only where the DNA matches it firmly. Rows may omit the clone size; those that give it use once, few, many or a size class.

16	many	TRBD1	TRBV7-2	TRBJ2-2	CASSPGTGGVGGELFF	TGTGCCAGCAGCCCCGGGACAGGGGGCGTCGGCGGGGAGCTGTTTTTT
12	many	-	TRBV7-9	TRBJ1-2	CASSLDVYGYTF	TGTGCCAGCAGCTTAGACGTTTATGGCTACACCTTC
14	many	TRBD2	TRBV5-6	TRBJ2-1	CASSVGLADNEQFF	TGTGCCAGCAGCGTCGGACTAGCGGACAATGAGCAGTTCTTC
16	many	TRBD1	TRBV7-6	TRBJ2-5	CASSLVPSTGKETQYF	TGTGCCAGCAGCTTAGTCCCTTCGACAGGGAAAGAGACCCAGTACTTC
15	-	-	TRBV15	TRBJ2-5	CATSPRRDHQETQYF	TGTGCCACCAGCCCGCGGCGGGACCACCAAGAGACCCAGTACTTC
11	many	-	TRBV30	TRBJ1-1	CAWSVRFEAFF	TGTGCCTGGAGTGTAAGGTTTGAAGCTTTCTTT
14	many	TRBD1	TRBV28	TRBJ2-1	CASSHRDSYNEQFF	TGTGCCAGCAGCCACCGGGACAGTTACAATGAGCAGTTCTTC
13	-	-	TRBV11-2	TRBJ1-2	CASSRGRVYGYTF	TGTGCCAGCAGCCGAGGCAGAGTATATGGCTACACCTTC
15	many	-	TRBV5-1	TRBJ2-3	CASSFGSPSTDTQYF	TGCGCCAGCAGCTTTGGTAGCCCGAGCACAGATACGCAGTATTTT
13	few	-	TRBV5-1	TRBJ2-7	CASSLAPTYEQYF	TGCGCCAGCAGCTTGGCCCCTACCTACGAGCAGTACTTC
14	-	TRBD1	TRBV7-9	TRBJ1-4	CASSDRGSTEKLFF	TGTGCCAGCAGCGACAGGGGTAGTACTGAAAAACTGTTTTTT
15	few	-	TRBV28	TRBJ1-1	CASSFRGSTGTEAFF	TGTGCCAGCAGTTTTCGGGGCTCCACGGGGACTGAAGCTTTCTTT
15	many	-	TRBV6-5	TRBJ2-1	CASSPTSSSYNEQFF	TGTGCCAGCAGTCCTACTAGCAGCTCCTACAATGAGCAGTTCTTC
15	many	-	TRBV5-1	TRBJ1-4	CASSLAEGREEKLFF	TGCGCCAGCAGCTTGGCTGAGGGCCGGGAGGAAAAACTGTTTTTT
14	many	-	TRBV20-1	TRBJ1-2	CSADSSGELDGYTF	TGCAGTGCTGATTCATCAGGGGAACTAGATGGCTACACCTTC
14	many	TRBD1	TRBV20-1	TRBJ2-7	CSALNAGTGYEQYF	TGCAGTGCTCTTAACGCCGGGACAGGGTACGAGCAGTACTTC
13	many	-	TRBV6-6	TRBJ2-1	CASTHIIKDEQFF	TGTGCCAGCACCCATATTATAAAGGATGAGCAGTTCTTC
15	few	-	TRBV5-1	TRBJ2-5	CASSPGSLIGETQYF	TGCGCCAGCAGCCCAGGTAGTTTAATCGGAGAGACCCAGTACTTC
14	many	TRBD1	TRBV5-1	TRBJ2-5	CASSPTGWGETQYF	TGCGCCAGCAGCCCGACAGGGTGGGGAGAGACCCAGTACTTC
13	many	-	TRBV2	TRBJ2-1	CASSELDYNEQFF	TGTGCCAGCAGTGAACTAGACTACAATGAGCAGTTCTTC
15	many	TRBD2	TRBV12-3/TRBV12-4	TRBJ2-5	CASTPGGTIQETQYF	TGTGCCAGCACCCCCGGGGGGACCATCCAAGAGACCCAGTACTTC
13	many	-	TRBV20-1	TRBJ2-1	CSASPSTRPEQFF	TGCAGTGCTAGCCCCTCGACTAGGCCTGAGCAGTTCTTC
13	many	-	TRBV30	TRBJ2-5	CAWSVLDGETQYF	TGTGCCTGGAGTGTACTGGATGGAGAGACCCAGTACTTC
14	many	TRBD2	TRBV5-4	TRBJ2-3	CASSLKAGGGTQYF	TGTGCCAGCAGCTTGAAAGCGGGAGGGGGTACGCAGTATTTT
14	many	TRBD1	TRBV13	TRBJ1-4	CASRLGTGNEKLFF	TGTGCCAGCAGATTGGGGACAGGGAATGAAAAACTGTTTTTT
13	many	TRBD1	TRBV20-1	TRBJ1-1	CSATQGANTEAFF	TGCAGTGCAACTCAGGGGGCCAACACTGAAGCTTTCTTT
15	many	-	TRBV6-6	TRBJ2-5	CASSYSTTTRETQYF	TGTGCCAGCAGTTACTCGACTACCACAAGAGAGACCCAGTACTTC
14	medium-sized	-	TRBV12-3/TRBV12-4	TRBJ2-7	CASSFRRTAYEQYF	TGTGCCAGCAGTTTTCGCCGGACAGCCTACGAGCAGTACTTC
13	-	TRBD1	TRBV28	TRBJ2-4	CASRAGQGGIQYF	TGTGCCAGCAGGGCAGGACAGGGTGGCATTCAGTACTTC
12	many	-	TRBV19	TRBJ2-1	CASSIAYNEQFF	TGTGCCAGTAGTATAGCCTACAATGAGCAGTTCTTC
15	many	TRBD1	TRBV6-1	TRBJ2-7	CASSPPGQATYEQYF	TGTGCCAGCAGCCCTCCGGGACAGGCGACCTACGAGCAGTACTTC
15	many	-	TRBV7-8	TRBJ2-7	CASSLGTFSSYEQYF	TGTGCCAGCAGCCTGGGGACGTTTAGCTCCTACGAGCAGTACTTC
17	many	-	TRBV4-3	TRBJ2-1	CASSQVAGDRIPNEQFF	TGCGCCAGCAGCCAAGTTGCCGGGGACCGAATCCCCAATGAGCAGTTCTTC
20	many	TRBD1	TRBV4-1	TRBJ2-6	CASSQDRAQGVGSGANVLTF	TGCGCCAGCAGCCAAGATCGCGCACAGGGGGTAGGATCTGGGGCCAACGTCCTGACTTTC
15	many	TRBD2	TRBV7-2	TRBJ2-7	CASSLGLAGDYEQYF	TGTGCCAGCAGCTTAGGCCTAGCGGGAGACTACGAGCAGTACTTC
12	-	TRBD1	TRBV3-1	TRBJ2-7	CASSGTAYEQYF	TGTGCCAGCAGCGGGACAGCCTACGAGCAGTACTTC
14	many	TRBD2	TRBV19	TRBJ2-1	CASSGLAEHNEQFF	TGTGCCAGTAGTGGTCTAGCGGAACACAATGAGCAGTTCTTC
11	many	-	TRBV10-2	TRBJ2-1	CASSEPNEQFF	TGCGCCAGCAGTGAGCCAAATGAGCAGTTCTTC
11	-	-	TRBV20-1	TRBJ2-5	CSAPLGETQYF	TGCAGTGCTCCGCTCGGGGAGACCCAGTACTTC
15	many	-	TRBV5-1	TRBJ2-2	CASSPGPSHTGELFF	TGCGCCAGCAGCCCGGGGCCATCTCACACCGGGGAGCTGTTTTTT
14	many	TRBD1	TRBV12-3/TRBV12-4	TRBJ1-4	CASNLQGAREKLFF	TGTGCCAGCAACCTACAGGGGGCCCGAGAAAAACTGTTTTTT
15	many	-	TRBV7-9	TRBJ1-6	CASSPGARWDSPLHF	TGTGCCAGCAGTCCGGGGGCGCGGTGGGATTCACCCCTCCACTTT
14	many	-	TRBV28	TRBJ2-1	CASSFSGTYNEQFF	TGTGCCAGCAGTTTTAGCGGAACCTACAATGAGCAGTTCTTC
13	many	-	TRBV7-9	TRBJ1-2	CASSFSRNYGYTF	TGTGCCAGCAGCTTTTCACGTAACTATGGCTACACCTTC
13	many	-	TRBV28	TRBJ2-1	CASSFPGDYEQFF	TGTGCCAGCAGTTTTCCAGGGGACTATGAGCAGTTCTTC
13	few	-	TRBV10-1	TRBJ2-3	CASTQDPSDTQYF	TGCGCCAGCACCCAAGACCCGTCAGATACGCAGTATTTT
14	many	TRBD1	TRBV5-5	TRBJ2-7	CASSRDREPYEQYF	TGTGCCAGCAGCAGAGACAGGGAACCCTACGAGCAGTACTTC